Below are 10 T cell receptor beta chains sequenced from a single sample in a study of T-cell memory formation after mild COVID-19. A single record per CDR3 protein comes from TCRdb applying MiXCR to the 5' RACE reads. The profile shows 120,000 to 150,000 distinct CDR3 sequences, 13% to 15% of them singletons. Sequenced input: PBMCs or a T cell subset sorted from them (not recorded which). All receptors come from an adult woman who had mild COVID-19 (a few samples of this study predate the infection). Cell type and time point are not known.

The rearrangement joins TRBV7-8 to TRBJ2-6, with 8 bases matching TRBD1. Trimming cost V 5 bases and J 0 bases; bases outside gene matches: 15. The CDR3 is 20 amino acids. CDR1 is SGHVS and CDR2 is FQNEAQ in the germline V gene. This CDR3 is CASSPGSRTGPSSGANVLTF. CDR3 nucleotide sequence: TGTGCCAGCAGCCCAGGCAGCCGGACAGGGCCAAGCTCTGGGGCCAACGTCCTGACTTTC.

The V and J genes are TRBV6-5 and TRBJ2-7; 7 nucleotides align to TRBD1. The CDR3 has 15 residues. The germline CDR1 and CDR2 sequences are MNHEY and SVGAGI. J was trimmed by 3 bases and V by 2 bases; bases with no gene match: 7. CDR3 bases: TGTGCCAGCAGTTACGTCTGGGACAGCCGCTACGAGCAGTACTTC. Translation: CASSYVWDSRYEQYF.

Written as DNA, the CDR3 is TGTGCCATAGTTCCGGACTCCTGGGGACTCACAGATACGCAGTATTTT. Protein product: CAIVPDSWGLTDTQYF. The chain links TRBV2 to TRBJ2-3; maybe TRBD2 (6 bases). Trimming shortened V by 10 bases and J by 2 bases, and 22 bases separated the two germline ends. In germline, CDR1 is SNHLY, CDR2 FYNNEI. The CDR3 is 16 residues long.

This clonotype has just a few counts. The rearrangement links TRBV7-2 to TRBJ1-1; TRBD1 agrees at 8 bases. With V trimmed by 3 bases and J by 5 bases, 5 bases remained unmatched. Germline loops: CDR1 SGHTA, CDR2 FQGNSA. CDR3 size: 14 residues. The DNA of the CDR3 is TGTGCCAGCAGCTTCCAGGGGGCTGGGACTGAAGCTTTCTTT. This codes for CASSFQGAGTEAFF.

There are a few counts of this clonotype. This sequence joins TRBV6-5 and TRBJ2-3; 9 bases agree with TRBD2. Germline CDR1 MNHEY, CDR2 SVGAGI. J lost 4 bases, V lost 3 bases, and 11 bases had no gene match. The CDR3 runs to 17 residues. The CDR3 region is CASSYPGTSFPPDTQYF. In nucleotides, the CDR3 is TGTGCCAGCAGTTATCCGGGGACTAGCTTTCCCCCAGATACGCAGTATTTT.

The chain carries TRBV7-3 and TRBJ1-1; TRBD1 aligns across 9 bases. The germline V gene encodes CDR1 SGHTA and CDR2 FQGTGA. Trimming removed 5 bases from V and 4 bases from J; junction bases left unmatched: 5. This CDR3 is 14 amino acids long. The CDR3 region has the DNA TGTGCCAGCAGCCCCGGACAGGGGCTCACTGAAGCTTTCTTT. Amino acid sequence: CASSPGQGLTEAFF.

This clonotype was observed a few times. In nucleotides, the CDR3 is TGTGCCAGCAGCCCGGGGGGCCGGAATGAGCAGTTCTTC. It translates to CASSPGGRNEQFF. The chain has TRBV3-1 and TRBJ2-1, with D maybe TRBD2 (7 bases). CDR3 length equals 13 residues. Germline lookup yields CDR1 LGHDT and CDR2 YNNKEL (reference sequence). Trimming removed 4 bases at V and 7 bases at J, with 11 bases between.

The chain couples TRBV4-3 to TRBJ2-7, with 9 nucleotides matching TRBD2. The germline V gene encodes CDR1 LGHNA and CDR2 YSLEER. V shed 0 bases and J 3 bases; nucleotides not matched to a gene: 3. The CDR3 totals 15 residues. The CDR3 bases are TGCGCCAGCAGCCAAGATGGTAGCGGGAGCTACGAGCAGTACTTC. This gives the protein CASSQDGSGSYEQYF.

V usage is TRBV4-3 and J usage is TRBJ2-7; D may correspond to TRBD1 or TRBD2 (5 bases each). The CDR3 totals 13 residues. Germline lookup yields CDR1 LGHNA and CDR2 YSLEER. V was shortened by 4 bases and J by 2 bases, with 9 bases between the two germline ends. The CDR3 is CASSPGTTYEQYF. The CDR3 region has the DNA TGCGCCAGCAGCCCGGGGACGACCTACGAGCAGTACTTC.

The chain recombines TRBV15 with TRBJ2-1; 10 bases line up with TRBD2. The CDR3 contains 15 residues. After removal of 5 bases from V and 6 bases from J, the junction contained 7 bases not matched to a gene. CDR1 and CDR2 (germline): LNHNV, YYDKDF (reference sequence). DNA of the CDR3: TGTGCCACCAGCCCCGGGGCTAGCGGGAGCAATGAGCAGTTCTTC. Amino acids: CATSPGASGSNEQFF.